The entry that follows covers one TCR beta chain sequence. TCRdb's copy holds only in-frame clones and misses some; the assay was immunoSEQ multiplex PCR. The sample has roughly 20,000 clones; about 80% are singletons. This entry is derived from a study of sequential checkpoint blockade in melanoma. Treatment of the sample: randomized to nivolumab then ipilimumab (arm A) or the reverse (arm B). With 5 bases clipped from V and 2 bases from J, the junction kept 10 bases outside the gene matches. Germline loops: CDR1 MDHEN, CDR2 SYDVKM. The CDR3 contains 18 residues. The source material was CD8+ T cells sorted from blood (inferred from file names), sampled from a patient given nivolumab and ipilimumab in sequence. The receptor was derived from a human donor with melanoma. The V and J genes are TRBV28 and TRBJ2-7; 15 bases are shared with TRBD2. The CDR3 DNA is TGTGCCAGCAGTCCCCCTAGGACTAGCGGGAGGGAAACCTACGAGCAGTACTTC. This gives the protein CASSPPRTSGRETYEQYF.